The clone carrying this TCR beta chain showed up just a few times. The antigen is not known. The data are from a study of early T cells in non-severe SARS-CoV-2 infection. Study context: Sequenced material consisted of bulk RNA (from unsorted whole blood), and chains were unpaired.

General study points: Private and CD4 specificities were missed by VDJdb matching, which favored anti-spike CD8 responses.

CDR1 MNHEY and CDR2 SVGEGT come from the germline V gene. The CDR3 has 13 amino acids. The ends were cut back, 2 bases at V and 3 bases at J, with 7 bases in the middle. Molecules of cDNA were individually given unique molecular identifiers that were attached to them. MiXCR was run by TCRdb on the 5' RACE reads, yielding one entry per CDR3 protein. The sample contains tens of thousands of distinct CDR3 sequences, around 5.2% of which appear only once. This sequence joins TRBV6-2 or TRBV6-3 and TRBJ1-1, with D unresolved. This TCR came from an adult who was a healthcare worker with PCR-confirmed SARS-CoV-2 infection or an uninfected control (not recorded which). Sequenced input: whole blood. The CDR3 sequence: CASSYEYHTEAFF. CDR3 DNA: TGTGCCAGCAGTTACGAATATCACACTGAAGCTTTCTTT.